Here is one T cell receptor (beta chain) with its context. The target antigen is unknown. This entry comes from a study of monozygotic twins with inflammatory bowel disease. TCRdb re-called the 5' RACE reads, yielding one record per CDR3 amino acid sequence without DNA. The listing contains around 230,000 distinct CDR3 sequences. The CDR3 consists of 11 residues. CDR1 and CDR2 from the germline V gene are DFQATT and SNEGSKA (reference sequence). Study results and limitations: Researchers were unable to tell different T cell subtypes apart.

The J gene is TRBJ1-2, the V gene TRBV20-1; as DNA is missing, the TRBD1 call by TCRdb cannot be tested. Input material: blood. This TCR came from a human donor with ulcerative colitis or Crohn's disease, or a healthy co-twin of an affected twin (not recorded which). The CDR3 sequence is CSPTTAYGYTF.